This TCR beta chain was recovered during a study of blood T cell repertoires in COVID-19. Profiling relied on immunoSEQ multiplex PCR, and the TCRdb table lists in-frame clones only, not all of them. The profile covers roughly 100,000 clones, with roughly 80% appearing a single time and more than 13% taken by the ten largest. The sequence was collected from a woman aged 60-75 years with acute or convalescent COVID-19. Sequencing used peripheral blood.

CDR3 sequence (DNA): TGTGCCATCACCGAGACAGGGGCCACTGAAGCTTTCTTT. Amino acids: CAITETGATEAFF. The chain couples TRBV10-3 to TRBJ1-1; TRBD1 aligns across 8 bases. Trimming at V came to 7 bases and at J to 4 bases, leaving 5 bases not matched to a gene. The CDR3 is 13 amino acids. The germline CDR1 and CDR2 sequences are ENHRY and SYGVKD.